The clone carrying this T cell receptor beta chain was detected only once. No antigen is known for it. The CDR3 is 17 residues long. V lost 0 bases, J lost 2 bases, and 8 bases stayed unmatched. Germline CDR1 reads MNHNS; CDR2 reads SASEGT. The data were taken from a study of T cell responses to AZD1222 COVID-19 vaccine. Study summary: Second-dose timings of about 4 or about 12 weeks were pooled.

Study-wide results and limits: Baseline testing showed seropositivity in only five to seven AZD1222 recipients. In a largely white British group with more females than males, clonal diversity was possibly underestimated. Along spike, vaccine-associated CD4 TCRs were found throughout, with dominance at 160-218 and 743-854.

The protocol was immunoSEQ multiplex PCR, while the TCRdb copy is restricted to in-frame clones and leaves out a portion. The sample contains more than 100,000 clones, around 88% of which appear only once. The rearrangement links TRBV6-1 to TRBJ1-2; 8 positions match TRBD1. The material was peripheral blood, obtained on day 0 of AZD1222 vaccination. The sequence was collected from an adult in good health. As DNA, the CDR3 is TGTGCCAGCAGTGAAGCCATCGGGGACAGGTACAACTATGGCTACACCTTC. It yields the protein CASSEAIGDRYNYGYTF.